Listed here is a single TCR beta chain. The antigen remains undetermined. TCRdb keeps only in-frame clones here, not all; method: immunoSEQ multiplex PCR. Of approximately 70,000 clones listed, under 90% are singletons. This specimen belongs to a study of a mutant IDH1 vaccine in newly diagnosed glioma. Sample time point: week 23, last vaccination. It was 300 ug of mutant IDH1 20-mer peptide that made up each vaccine dose, given with topical imiquimod. Trimming at V came to 1 base and at J to 6 bases, leaving 3 bases not matched to a gene. This CDR3 comprises 14 residues. The V gene's germline CDR1 is LGHNA and CDR2 YNFKEQ.

Sequences were derived from PBMCs, sampled from a glioma patient whose treatment included an IDH1 peptide vaccine. This chain connects TRBV4-2 to TRBJ2-1; TRBD1 matches 7 bases. This receptor was identified in a man between 18 and 29 years old with glioma. CDR3 DNA sequence: TGTGCCAGCAGCCAAGTGGCAGGGGGCAATGAGCAGTTCTTC. This encodes CASSQVAGGNEQFF.